These 10 T cell receptor beta chains share one sample of origin, sequenced in a study of T cells after yellow fever vaccination. TCRdb fed the 5' RACE reads into MiXCR, producing one record per CDR3 protein. The top ten clones hold roughly 2.5% of a sample with 150,000 to 200,000 distinct CDR3 sequences, around 7.3% of them seen once. The sequences come from CD4+ T cells sorted from PBMCs, collected about 5 days after the first yellow fever vaccination. Source of these receptors: a man between 18 and 35 years old who received the YFV17D yellow fever vaccine.

A note on this clonotype: This may stem from a read error, because a much larger clone lies one nucleotide away. The chain joins TRBV7-2 to TRBJ2-2; D gene uncertain. The CDR3 runs 12 residues. Trimming left V 7 bases short and J 7 bases short, with 10 bases between. Germline V gene data show CDR1 as SGHTA and CDR2 as FQGNSA. For the CDR3, the DNA is TGTGCCAGCATCTCTTATTACGGGGAGCTGTTTTTT. This codes for CASISYYGELFF.

Ten or more counts support this clonotype. J is TRBJ1-5 and V is TRBV5-6, with D tentatively TRBD1 (6 bases). The CDR3 spans 14 residues. Germline lookup yields CDR1 SGHDT and CDR2 YYEEEE. Trimming removed 1 base at V and 9 bases at J, with 14 bases between. Written as DNA, the CDR3 is TGTGCCAGCAGCTTGTGGGGGGGCACCACGCCCCAGCATTTT. This sequence encodes CASSLWGGTTPQHF.

Of note for this clonotype: Just one base apart from a much larger clone, this may be a read error. The rearrangement links TRBV5-1 to TRBJ1-1, with a weak D call TRBD1 (6 bases). Per germline, CDR1 SGHRS and CDR2 YFSETQ. The length of the CDR3 is 13 residues. V was shortened by 4 bases and J by 6 bases, with 13 bases between the two germline ends. The CDR3 DNA reads TGCGCCAGCAGCCTCATGGACAGACCTGAAGCTTTCTTT. Translating it yields CASSLMDRPEAFF.

This clonotype was seen at least ten times. The genes are TRBV12-3 or TRBV12-4 and TRBJ1-2; the match to TRBD1 covers 7 bases. The CDR3 is 13 residues long. Germline trimming cut 5 bases from V and 9 bases from J; bases unmatched to any gene: 9. The CDR3 DNA reads as TGTGCCAGCAGTCCCGGGACAGCCCATCGCTACACCTTC. Protein: CASSPGTAHRYTF.

The chain joins TRBV19 to TRBJ2-2; maybe TRBD1 (6 bases). CDR3 size: 17 residues. Per germline, CDR1 LNHDA and CDR2 SQIVND (reference sequence). V was pared by 5 bases and J by 3 bases, with 19 bases between. The CDR3 DNA is TGTGCCAGTAGTTATTCCAATAAGGGACATTACACCGGGGAGCTGTTTTTT. Encoded protein: CASSYSNKGHYTGELFF.

There are many counts of this clonotype. CDR3 DNA sequence: TGTGCCAGCAGTACTCGGGGCTCAAGCACAGATACGCAGTATTTT. Protein sequence: CASSTRGSSTDTQYF. The J gene is TRBJ2-3, the V gene TRBV28; D is perhaps TRBD1 or TRBD2 (5 bases each). The germline gives CDR1 MDHEN, CDR2 SYDVKM. The CDR3 length is 15 residues. Trimming stripped 5 bases from V and 0 bases from J, with 12 bases between.

J is TRBJ1-6 and V is TRBV7-2, with 9 bases that match TRBD1. The V gene end was trimmed by 5 bases and the J gene end by 11 bases; junction bases not matched to a gene: 4. CDR3 length: 13 amino acids. Germline assignment: CDR1 SGHTA and CDR2 FQGNSA. The DNA of the CDR3 is TGTGCCAGCAGCAAGGGACAGGGTACACCCCTCCACTTT. Its translation is CASSKGQGTPLHF.

This clonotype has a count of ten or more. The chain combines TRBV4-3 with TRBJ1-5; D remains ambiguous. Germline V gives CDR1 LGHNA, CDR2 YSLEER. CDR3 size: 15 residues. Trimming left V 0 bases short and J 3 bases short, with 9 bases between. This chain's CDR3 is CASSQDPAVNQPQHF. CDR3 sequence (DNA): TGCGCCAGCAGCCAAGATCCGGCAGTCAATCAGCCCCAGCATTTT.

This clonotype was detected many times. This sequence joins TRBV28 and TRBJ2-5, with TRBD2 matching over 11 bases. Trimming took 6 bases from V and 1 from J; bases not matched to a gene: 4. Germline V lookup: CDR1 MDHEN, CDR2 SYDVKM. This CDR3 has 15 residues. CDR3 in DNA: TGTGCCAGCAGGAGCCTAGCGGGGGGCCAAGAGACCCAGTACTTC. Translated, it gives CASRSLAGGQETQYF.

This sequence joins TRBV10-2 and TRBJ2-7; maybe TRBD2 (6 bases). The CDR3 totals 12 residues. V was cut by 5 bases and J by 6 bases, with 11 bases left in between. Germline CDR1 and CDR2: WSHSY and SAAADI. The CDR3 here is CASSRGWVEQYV. DNA of the CDR3: TGCGCCAGCAGTCGGGGGTGGGTCGAGCAGTACGTC.